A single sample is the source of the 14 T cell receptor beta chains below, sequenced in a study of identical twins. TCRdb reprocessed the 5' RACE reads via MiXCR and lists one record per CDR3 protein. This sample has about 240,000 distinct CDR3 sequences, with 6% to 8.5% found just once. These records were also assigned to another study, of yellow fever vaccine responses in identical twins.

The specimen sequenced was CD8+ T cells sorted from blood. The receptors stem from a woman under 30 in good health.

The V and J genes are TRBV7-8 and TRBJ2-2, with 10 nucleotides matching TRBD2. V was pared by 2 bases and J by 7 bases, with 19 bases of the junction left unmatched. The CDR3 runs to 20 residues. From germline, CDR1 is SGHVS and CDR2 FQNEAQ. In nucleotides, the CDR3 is TGTGCCAGCAGCTTACTGGCCCTCGGGCTAGCGGGAGAAAAACACGGGGAGCTGTTTTTT. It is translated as CASSLLALGLAGEKHGELFF.

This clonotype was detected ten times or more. Here the CDR3 reads CAGSSGSVYEQFF. The DNA of the CDR3 is TGTGCCGGGTCTAGCGGGAGTGTCTATGAGCAGTTCTTC. The rearrangement joins TRBV7-9 to TRBJ2-1; 10 nucleotides agree with TRBD2. CDR1 SEHNR and CDR2 FQNEAQ come from the germline V gene (reference sequence). V lost 11 bases and J lost 8; bases outside the gene matches: 9. The CDR3 covers 13 residues.

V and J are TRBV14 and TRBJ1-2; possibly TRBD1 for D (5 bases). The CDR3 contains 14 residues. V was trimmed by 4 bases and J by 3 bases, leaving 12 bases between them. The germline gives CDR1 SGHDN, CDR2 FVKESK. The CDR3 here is CASSRAQGDYGYTF. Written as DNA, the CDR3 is TGTGCCAGCAGCCGCGCCCAGGGCGACTATGGCTACACCTTC.

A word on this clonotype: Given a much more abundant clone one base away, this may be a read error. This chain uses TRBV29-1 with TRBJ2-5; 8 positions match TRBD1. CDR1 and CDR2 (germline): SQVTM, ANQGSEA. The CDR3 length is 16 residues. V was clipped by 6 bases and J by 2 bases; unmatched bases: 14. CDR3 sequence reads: CSVPNPGTGLQETQYF. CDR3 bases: TGCAGCGTCCCTAATCCCGGGACAGGACTTCAAGAGACCCAGTACTTC.

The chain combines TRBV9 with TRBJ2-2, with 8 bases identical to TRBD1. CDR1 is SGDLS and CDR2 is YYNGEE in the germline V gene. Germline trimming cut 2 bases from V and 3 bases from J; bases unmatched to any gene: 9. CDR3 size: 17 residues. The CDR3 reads CASSVPRTGQYTGELFF. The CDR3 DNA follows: TGTGCCAGCAGCGTTCCTCGGACAGGGCAGTACACCGGGGAGCTGTTTTTT.

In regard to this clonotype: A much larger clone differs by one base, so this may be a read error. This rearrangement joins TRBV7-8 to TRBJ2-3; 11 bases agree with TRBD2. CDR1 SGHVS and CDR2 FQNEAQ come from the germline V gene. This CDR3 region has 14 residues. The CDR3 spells CASSLAGGPGTQYF. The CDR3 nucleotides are TGTGCCAGCAGTTTAGCGGGAGGGCCAGGTACGCAGTATTTT. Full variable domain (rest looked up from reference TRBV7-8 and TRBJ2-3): GAGVSQSPRYKVAKRGQDVALRCDPISGHVSLFWYQQALGQGPEFLTYFQNEAQLDKSGLPSDRFFAERPEGSVSTLKIQRTQQEDSAVYLCASSLAGGPGTQYFGPGTRLTVL.

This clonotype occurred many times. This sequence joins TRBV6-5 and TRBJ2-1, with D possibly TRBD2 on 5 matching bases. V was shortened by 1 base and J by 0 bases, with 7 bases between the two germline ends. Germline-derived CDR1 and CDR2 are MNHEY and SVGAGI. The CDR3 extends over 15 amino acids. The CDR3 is CASSYFGSSYNEQFF. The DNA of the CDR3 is TGTGCCAGCAGTTACTTTGGGAGCTCCTACAATGAGCAGTTCTTC.

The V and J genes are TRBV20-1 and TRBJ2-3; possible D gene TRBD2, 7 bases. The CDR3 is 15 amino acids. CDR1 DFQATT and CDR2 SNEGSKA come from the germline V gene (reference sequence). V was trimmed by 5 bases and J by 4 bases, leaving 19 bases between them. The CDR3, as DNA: TGCAGTGCTGAAGGGACAACGGGGGGTCCAGATACGCAGTATTTT. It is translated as CSAEGTTGGPDTQYF.

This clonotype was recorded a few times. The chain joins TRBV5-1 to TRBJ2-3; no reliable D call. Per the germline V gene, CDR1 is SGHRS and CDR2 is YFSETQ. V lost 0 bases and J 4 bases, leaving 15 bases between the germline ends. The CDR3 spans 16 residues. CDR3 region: CASSLELAGLADTQYF. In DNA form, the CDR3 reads TGCGCCAGCAGCTTGGAGCTGGCCGGGTTGGCAGATACGCAGTATTTT.

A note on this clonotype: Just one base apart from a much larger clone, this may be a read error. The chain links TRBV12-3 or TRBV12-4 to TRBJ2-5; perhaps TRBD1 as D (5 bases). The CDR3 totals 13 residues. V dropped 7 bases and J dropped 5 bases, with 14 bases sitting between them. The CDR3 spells CASTFIRVETQYF. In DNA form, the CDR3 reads TGTGCCAGCACTTTCATCAGGGTGGAGACCCAGTACTTC.

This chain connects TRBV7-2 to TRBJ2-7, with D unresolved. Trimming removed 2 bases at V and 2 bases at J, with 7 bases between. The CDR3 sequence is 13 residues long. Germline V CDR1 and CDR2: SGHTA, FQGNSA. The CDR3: CASSLNRAYEQYV. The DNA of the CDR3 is TGTGCCAGCAGCTTAAATCGCGCCTACGAGCAGTACGTC.

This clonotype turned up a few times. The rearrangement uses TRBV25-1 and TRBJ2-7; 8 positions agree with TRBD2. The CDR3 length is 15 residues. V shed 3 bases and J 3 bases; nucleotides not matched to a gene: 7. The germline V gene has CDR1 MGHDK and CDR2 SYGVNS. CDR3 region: CASSDPNSGSYEQYF. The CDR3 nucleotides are TGTGCCAGCAGTGACCCCAACAGCGGGAGCTACGAGCAGTACTTC.

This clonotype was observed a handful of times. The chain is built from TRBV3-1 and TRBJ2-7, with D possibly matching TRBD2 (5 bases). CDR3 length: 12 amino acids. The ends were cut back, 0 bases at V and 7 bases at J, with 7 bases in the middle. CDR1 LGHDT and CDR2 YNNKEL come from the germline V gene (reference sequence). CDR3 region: CASSQDGGEQYV. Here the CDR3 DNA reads TGTGCCAGCAGCCAAGATGGCGGGGAGCAGTACGTC.

In DNA form, the CDR3 reads TGCGCCAGCAGCCAAGAGGCGGCTAGTTTTAGGAATGAGCAGTTCTTC. Protein: CASSQEAASFRNEQFF. V gene TRBV4-1 combines with J gene TRBJ2-1, with D hard to call. V shed 0 bases and J shed 7 bases, with 16 bases lying between them. This CDR3 contains 16 residues. Per the germline V gene, CDR1 is MGHRA and CDR2 is YSYEKL.